This passage covers 18 T cell receptor beta chains from one sample sequenced in a study of CD8+ T cells in alopecia areata. As the sequencing template, cDNA was produced by extracting RNA and reverse transcribing it. Profiled with immunoSEQ multiplex PCR; TCRdb holds only in-frame clones, not every one. The table records hundreds of thousands of clones, roughly two thirds of them present only once. The material sequenced was CD4+ T cells sorted from blood, taken at week 0. All receptors come from a human donor with alopecia areata.

This clone was counted only a few times. The CDR3 loop reads CASSINRGADGYTF. CDR3 in DNA: TGTGCCAGCAGCATAAACAGGGGAGCCGATGGCTACACCTTC. The V call is TRBV7-2, the J call TRBJ1-2; 7 bases line up with TRBD1. Trimming at V came to 5 bases and at J to 6 bases, leaving 9 bases not matched to a gene. Germline loops: CDR1 SGHTA, CDR2 FQGNSA. The CDR3 contains 14 residues.

In the case of this clone: Within the sample, other DNA sequences also encode this same CDR3. The rearrangement links TRBV5-4 to TRBJ1-1; TRBD1 matches 9 bases. CDR3 length: 14 amino acids. CDR1 is SGHNT, CDR2 YYREEE, per germline (reference sequence). V was pared by 3 bases and J by 3 bases, with 3 bases of the junction left unmatched. The chain's CDR3 is CASSWGQGDTEAFF. In DNA form, the CDR3 reads TGTGCCAGCAGCTGGGGACAGGGAGACACTGAAGCTTTCTTT.

The gene calls are TRBV7-3 and TRBJ2-3, with 13 bases matching TRBD2. This CDR3 spans 18 amino acids. Germline trimming cut 2 bases from V and 1 base from J; bases unmatched to any gene: 6. CDR1 SGHTA and CDR2 FQGTGA come from the germline V gene. As DNA, the CDR3 is TGTGCCAGCAGCTTACTACGCGGACTAGCGGGGGGCACAGATACGCAGTATTTT. This encodes CASSLLRGLAGGTDTQYF.

This clone has just a few counts. This chain uses TRBV4-1 with TRBJ1-4, with a possible D match to TRBD1 (6 bases). The CDR3 spans 15 residues. Looked up from germline, CDR1 is MGHRA and CDR2 is YSYEKL. The ends were cut back, 0 bases at V and 8 bases at J, with 13 bases in the middle. In nucleotides, the CDR3 is TGCGCCAGCAGCCAAGATGGGGGCCAAGGGGAAAAACTGTTTTTT. As protein: CASSQDGGQGEKLFF.

Here the CDR3 DNA reads TGCGCCAGCAGCTTGCCCCTCCCCCAAGAGACCCAGTACTTC. It yields the protein CASSLPLPQETQYF. J is TRBJ2-5 and V is TRBV5-1; D unclear. V dropped 1 base and J dropped 1 base, with 8 bases sitting between them. CDR1 is SGHRS, CDR2 YFSETQ, per germline. This CDR3 spans 14 amino acids.

This clone was counted only a few times. The chain recombines TRBV7-9 with TRBJ1-5; weak D call: TRBD1 (6 bases). Per germline, CDR1 SEHNR and CDR2 FQNEAQ (reference sequence). This CDR3 region has 12 residues. Trimming removed 5 bases at V and 9 bases at J, with 11 bases between. The CDR3 region has the DNA TGTGCCAGCAGCGTAATACAGGGGCCCCAGCATTTT. Its protein is CASSVIQGPQHF.

This clone was observed a few times. Here the CDR3 reads CASTGASRDGYTF. CDR3 nucleotides: TGTGCCAGCACCGGGGCGTCCCGTGATGGCTACACCTTC. This sequence joins TRBV6-6 and TRBJ1-2; a possible D gene is TRBD1 (5 bases). Deletions cut 7 bases from V and 6 bases from J, with 15 bases between. CDR1 and CDR2 from the germline V gene are MNHNY and SVGAGI (reference sequence). The CDR3 sequence is 13 residues long.

This clone occurred a few times. J is TRBJ1-5 and V is TRBV5-6; weak D call: TRBD1 (6 bases). Germline CDR1 SGHDT, CDR2 YYEEEE. V lost 3 bases and J 7 bases, leaving 14 bases between the germline ends. The CDR3 consists of 14 residues. The CDR3 loop is CASSSSGVGQPQHF. The CDR3 nucleotides are TGTGCCAGCAGCTCATCAGGGGTAGGACAGCCCCAGCATTTT.

There are a few counts of this clone. V usage is TRBV5-1 and J usage is TRBJ2-7, with D tentatively TRBD1 (5 bases). V lost 2 bases and J 3 bases, leaving 9 bases between the germline ends. CDR1 is SGHRS and CDR2 is YFSETQ in the germline V gene. This CDR3 spans 13 amino acids. This chain's CDR3 is CASSFGRDYEQYF. The CDR3 coding sequence is TGCGCCAGCAGCTTCGGCAGGGACTACGAGCAGTACTTC.

The chain is built from TRBV9 and TRBJ2-3; D is unclear. V was trimmed by 0 bases and J by 1 base, leaving 12 bases between them. Germline CDR1 is SGDLS and CDR2 is YYNGEE. This CDR3 region has 16 residues. CDR3 protein: CASSVAVWTRTDTQYF. Written as DNA, the CDR3 is TGTGCCAGCAGCGTAGCAGTTTGGACCCGCACAGATACGCAGTATTTT.

The chain has TRBV4-2 and TRBJ1-2; no clear D. This CDR3 spans 12 amino acids. Germline-derived CDR1 and CDR2 are LGHNA and YNFKEQ. V was cut by 0 bases and J by 8 bases, with 7 bases left in between. CDR3 sequence: CASSQDRVGYTF. DNA for the CDR3: TGTGCCAGCAGCCAAGATCGCGTCGGCTACACCTTC.

This chain connects TRBV10-3 to TRBJ1-2; TRBD1 matches 10 bases. The CDR3 loop spans 16 amino acids. CDR1 ENHRY and CDR2 SYGVKD come from the germline V gene. The V and J ends lost 3 bases and 4 bases, in that order; junction bases with no gene match: 8. The CDR3 sequence is CAISDQTGGAAYGYTF. Here the CDR3 DNA reads TGTGCCATCAGTGACCAGACAGGGGGCGCAGCCTATGGCTACACCTTC.

This clone showed up just a few times. This chain uses TRBV2 with TRBJ2-3; 9 bases line up with TRBD2. The CDR3 runs 16 residues. Germline V gene lookup returns CDR1 SNHLY and CDR2 FYNNEI. Unmatched junction bases numbered 1, after V lost 0 bases and J lost 0 bases. The CDR3 coding sequence is TGTGCCAGCAGTGAAGCAGCGGGGGGAAGCACAGATACGCAGTATTTT. Its protein is CASSEAAGGSTDTQYF.

This clone was detected a few times. In nucleotides, the CDR3 is TGCGCCAGCAGCTTGGGGATGGACGGGTCCTACAATGAGCAGTTCTTC. It encodes CASSLGMDGSYNEQFF. The chain is built from TRBV5-1 and TRBJ2-1; no definite D call. The CDR3 runs to 16 residues. Germline V gene sequence: CDR1 SGHRS, CDR2 YFSETQ. Trimming removed 0 bases from V and 1 base from J, with 11 bases in between. Variable domain in full (rest from reference TRBV5-1 and TRBJ2-1): KAGVTQTPRYLIKTRGQQVTLSCSPISGHRSVSWYQQTPGQGLQFLFEYFSETQRNKGNFPGRFSGRQFSNSRSEMNVSTLELGDSALYLCASSLGMDGSYNEQFFGPGTRLTVL.

The V gene is TRBV2, the J gene TRBJ1-2, with TRBD1 identical over 7 bases. J was trimmed by 3 bases and V by 5 bases; bases with no gene match: 3. Germline CDR1 SNHLY, CDR2 FYNNEI. CDR3 length: 13 amino acids. In nucleotides, the CDR3 is TGTGCCAGCAGTTCTACAGGGGACTATGGCTACACCTTC. Protein sequence: CASSSTGDYGYTF.

This clone was counted a few times. V usage is TRBV30 and J usage is TRBJ1-1; perhaps TRBD1 as D (5 bases). CDR1 and CDR2 from the germline V gene are GTSNPN and SVGIG (reference sequence). The ends were cut back, 5 bases at V and 1 base at J, with 17 bases in the middle. CDR3 length: 15 residues. CDR3 amino acids: CAWWTRRSKNTEAFF. In DNA, the CDR3 is TGTGCCTGGTGGACAAGGCGGTCAAAGAACACTGAAGCTTTCTTT.

The chain uses TRBV30 and TRBJ1-6, with D maybe TRBD1 (5 bases). CDR1 is GTSNPN, CDR2 SVGIG, per germline (reference sequence). The V gene lost 0 bases and the J gene lost 8 bases, with 8 bases spanning the gap. The CDR3 is made up of 13 amino acids. DNA for the CDR3: TGTGCCTGGAGTGTTCAGGGTGATTCACCCCTCCACTTT. It is translated as CAWSVQGDSPLHF.

The chain is built from TRBV7-9 and TRBJ1-6, with a possible D match to TRBD1 (5 bases). V gave up 5 bases and J gave up 7 bases, with 18 bases separating them. Germline V gene lookup returns CDR1 SEHNR and CDR2 FQNEAQ (reference sequence). The CDR3 covers 16 residues. Here the CDR3 reads CASSPHGDRRNSPLHF. In nucleotides, the CDR3 is TGTGCCAGCAGCCCTCATGGGGACCGCAGAAATTCACCCCTCCACTTT.